The TCR beta chain under discussion was sequenced for a study of OX40 agonist ivuxolimab in advanced cancers. As for the study in general: Every 2 weeks, patients got intravenous ivuxolimab at one of six dose levels (0.01-10 mg/kg). Findings of the study overall: It was also the case that some nonresponders had low normalized T-cell clonal expansion. Expanded clones tended on average to be more numerous among CD8+ T cells than CD4+.

On this clone: Its cognate antigen is unknown.

Prior autoimmune disease or systemic immunosuppression barred patients. The data were produced by immunoSEQ multiplex PCR, yet TCRdb's version contains in-frame clones alone and is incomplete. The sample has roughly 17,000 clones, roughly 87% seen once. The sequence came from an adult with an advanced solid tumor such as melanoma, head and neck, liver or kidney cancer. Sequenced here: CD4+ or CD8+ T cells sorted from blood, sampled in a trial of the OX40 agonist ivuxolimab.

The CDR3 region is CASSLAGPDTQYF. The CDR3 nucleotides read TGTGCCAGCAGCTTAGCAGGGCCGGATACGCAGTATTTT. J is TRBJ2-3 and V is TRBV7-3; D is possibly TRBD1 (5 bases). The germline V gene encodes CDR1 SGHTA and CDR2 FQGTGA. V dropped 2 bases and J dropped 6 bases, with 9 bases sitting between them. The CDR3 extends over 13 amino acids. The whole variable domain, filled in from reference TRBV7-3 and TRBJ2-3, reads GAGVSQTPSNKVTEKGKYVELRCDPISGHTALYWYRQSLGQGPEFLIYFQGTGAADDSGLPNDRFFAVRPEGSVSTLKIQRTERGDSAVYLCASSLAGPDTQYFGPGTRLTVL.